The next 8 T cell receptor beta chains were all read from a single sample in a study of response to subunit inactivated influenza vaccine. TCRdb reanalysed the RT-PCR reads using MiXCR and keeps one entry per CDR3 protein. The sample includes more than 600,000 distinct CDR3 sequences, 15% to 20% of them seen just once. The input for sequencing was PBMCs from blood, taken less than 6 days after vaccination. The receptors originated from a man between 50 and 59 years old who received an inactivated influenza vaccine.

The chain has TRBV5-1 and TRBJ2-1; D remains ambiguous. This CDR3 is 9 amino acids long. The V and J ends lost 5 bases and 14 bases respectively, with 8 bases between them. Germline V gene sequence: CDR1 SGHRS, CDR2 YFSETQ. CDR3 nucleotides: TGCGCCAGCAGAAAGAAGAAGTTCTTC. Translated, it gives CASRKKKFF.

This clonotype was observed many times. The chain combines TRBV7-2 with TRBJ2-7, with D perhaps TRBD1 (5 bases). The CDR3 spans 14 residues. Germline CDR1 and CDR2: SGHTA and FQGNSA. Trimming stripped 6 bases from V and 0 bases from J, with 12 bases between. The CDR3: CASSPRQSSYEQYF. The CDR3 DNA follows: TGTGCCAGCAGTCCACGACAGAGCTCCTACGAGCAGTACTTC.

This clonotype was seen a few times. The chain carries TRBV15 and TRBJ2-3, with 7 bases that match TRBD2. Germline values: CDR1 LNHNV, CDR2 YYDKDF (reference sequence). J was trimmed by 2 bases and V by 1 base; bases with no gene match: 6. The CDR3 extends over 16 amino acids. The CDR3 nucleotides are TGTGCCACCAGCAGAGGGCTAGCGGATCTCACAGATACGCAGTATTTT. This encodes CATSRGLADLTDTQYF.

About this clonotype itself: At one end the junction does not follow the germline gene, possibly because of a read error. V is TRBV4-2 and J is TRBJ1-3; D call uncertain. There are 14 residues in the CDR3. Germline V gene lookup returns CDR1 LGHNA and CDR2 YNFKEQ. CDR3: CASSLQNSGNPIYF. CDR3 bases: TGTGCCAGCAGCCTTCAGAACTCTGGAAACCCCATATATTTT.

This clonotype came up a few times. This chain's CDR3 is CSARRTSGDTQYF. CDR3 DNA: TGCAGTGCTAGGCGGACTAGCGGTGATACGCAGTATTTT. This chain uses TRBV20-1 with TRBJ2-3; 10 nucleotides match TRBD2. Germline loops: CDR1 DFQATT, CDR2 SNEGSKA (reference sequence). Trimming at V came to 3 bases and at J to 6 bases, leaving 3 bases not matched to a gene. The CDR3 is 13 residues long.

The V and J genes are TRBV20-1 and TRBJ1-5, with D possibly being TRBD1 (6 bases). V was trimmed by 4 bases and J by 6 bases, leaving 16 bases between them. Germline CDR1 reads DFQATT; CDR2 reads SNEGSKA (reference sequence). The CDR3 has 14 amino acids. As DNA, the CDR3 is TGCAGTGCTAATACCAGGGGAATTGGTCAGCCCCAGCATTTT. Translated, it gives CSANTRGIGQPQHF.

This clonotype was seen a few times. The gene calls are TRBV5-5 and TRBJ1-5; no definite D call. This CDR3 contains 15 residues. Germline CDR1 is SGHKS and CDR2 is YYEKEE (reference sequence). V was cut by 4 bases and J by 2 bases, with 13 bases left in between. The DNA for the CDR3 is TGTGCCAGCAGCCGAAGCAGGATGGGCAATCAGCCCCAGCATTTT. This codes for CASSRSRMGNQPQHF.

The chain combines TRBV20-1 with TRBJ2-7, with D unresolved. Trimming took off 6 bases at V and 4 bases at J, with 10 bases between the two ends. CDR3 length equals 11 residues. The germline CDR1 and CDR2 sequences are DFQATT and SNEGSKA (reference sequence). The DNA of the CDR3 is TGCAGTGCCGCGATCGGTTACGAGCAGTACTTC. Translated, it gives CSAAIGYEQYF.